This TCR beta chain was recovered during a study of CD8+ T cells in alopecia areata. Treatment here: oral pan-JAK inhibitor, 5-10 mg twice daily. The germline V gene encodes CDR1 SGHRS and CDR2 YFSETQ. The J segment lost 0 bases and the V segment lost 4 bases, leaving 7 bases of the junction unmatched. The length of the CDR3 is 15 residues. After isolation, RNA underwent reverse transcription to generate cDNA as the sequencing template. Measured with immunoSEQ multiplex PCR; TCRdb has only the in-frame clones, and not every one. The table has about 200,000 clones, roughly three fifths seen once. The chain couples TRBV5-1 to TRBJ2-7; TRBD2 aligns across 7 bases. The receptor's source is a human donor with alopecia areata. The sequenced sample was CD4+ T cells sorted from blood, obtained at week 4, from a patient treated with tofacitinib. CDR3 sequence: CASSPSGALSYEQYF. The DNA for the CDR3 is TGCGCCAGCAGCCCCAGCGGGGCCCTCTCCTACGAGCAGTACTTC.